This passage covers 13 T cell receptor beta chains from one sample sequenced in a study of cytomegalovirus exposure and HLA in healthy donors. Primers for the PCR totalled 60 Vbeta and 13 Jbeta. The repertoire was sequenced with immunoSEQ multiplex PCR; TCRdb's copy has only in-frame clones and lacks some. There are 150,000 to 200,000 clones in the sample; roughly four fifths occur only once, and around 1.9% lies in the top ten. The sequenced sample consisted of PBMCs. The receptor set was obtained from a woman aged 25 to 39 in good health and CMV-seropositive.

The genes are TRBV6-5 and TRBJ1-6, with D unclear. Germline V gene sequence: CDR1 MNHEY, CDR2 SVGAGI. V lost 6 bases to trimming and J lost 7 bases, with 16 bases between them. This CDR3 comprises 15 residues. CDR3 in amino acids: CASSPFSRPNSPLHF. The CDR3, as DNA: TGTGCCAGCAGCCCTTTCTCTAGACCAAATTCACCCCTCCACTTT.

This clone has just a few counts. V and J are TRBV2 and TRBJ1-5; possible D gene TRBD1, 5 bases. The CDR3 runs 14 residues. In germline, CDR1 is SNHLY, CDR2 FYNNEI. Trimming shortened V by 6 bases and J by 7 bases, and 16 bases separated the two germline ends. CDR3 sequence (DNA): TGTGCCAGCAGCATCTTGGGGCTTCACCAGCCCCAGCATTTT. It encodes CASSILGLHQPQHF.

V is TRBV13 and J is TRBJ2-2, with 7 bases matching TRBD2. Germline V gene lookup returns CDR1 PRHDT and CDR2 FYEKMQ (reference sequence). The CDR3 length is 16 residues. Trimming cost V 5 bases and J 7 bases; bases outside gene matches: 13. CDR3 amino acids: CASSPAVSGISGELFF. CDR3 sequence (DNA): TGTGCCAGCAGCCCGGCGGTGAGCGGGATTAGCGGGGAGCTGTTTTTT.

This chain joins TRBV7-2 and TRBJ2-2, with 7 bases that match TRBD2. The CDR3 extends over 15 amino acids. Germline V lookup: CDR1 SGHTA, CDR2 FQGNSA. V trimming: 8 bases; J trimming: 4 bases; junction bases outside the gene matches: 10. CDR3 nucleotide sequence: TGTGCCAGCGGGTTGCTAGCGGTGGGCACCGGGGAGCTGTTTTTT. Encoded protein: CASGLLAVGTGELFF. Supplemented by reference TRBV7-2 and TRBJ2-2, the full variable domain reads GAGVSQSPSNKVTEKGKDVELRCDPISGHTALYWYRQSLGQGLEFLIYFQGNSAPDKSGLPSDRFSAERTGGSVSTLTIQRTQQEDSAVYLCASGLLAVGTGELFFGEGSRLTVL.

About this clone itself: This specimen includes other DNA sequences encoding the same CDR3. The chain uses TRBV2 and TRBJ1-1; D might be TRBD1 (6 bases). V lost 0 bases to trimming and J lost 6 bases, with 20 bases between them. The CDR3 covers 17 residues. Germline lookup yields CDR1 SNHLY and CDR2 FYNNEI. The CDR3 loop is CASSEAYLGRGSAEAFF. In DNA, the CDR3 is TGTGCCAGCAGTGAAGCATACTTGGGCAGGGGATCGGCTGAAGCTTTCTTT.

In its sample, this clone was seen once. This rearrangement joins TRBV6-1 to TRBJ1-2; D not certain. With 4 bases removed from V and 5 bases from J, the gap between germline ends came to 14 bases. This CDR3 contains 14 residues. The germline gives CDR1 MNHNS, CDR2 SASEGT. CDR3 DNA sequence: TGTGCCAGCAGTGGGAATCTTCGGAGGTATGGCTACACCTTC. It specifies CASSGNLRRYGYTF.

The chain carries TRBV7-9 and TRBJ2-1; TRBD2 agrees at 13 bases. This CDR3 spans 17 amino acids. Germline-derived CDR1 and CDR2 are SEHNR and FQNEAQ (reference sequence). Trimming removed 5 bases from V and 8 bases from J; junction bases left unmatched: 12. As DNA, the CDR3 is TGTGCCAGCAGCCCCCAGCGGACTAGCGGGAGTTGGGATGAGCAGTTCTTC. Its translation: CASSPQRTSGSWDEQFF. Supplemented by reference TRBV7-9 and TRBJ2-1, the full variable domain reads DTGVSQNPRHKITKRGQNVTFRCDPISEHNRLYWYRQTLGQGPEFLTYFQNEAQLEKSRLLSDRFSAERPKGSFSTLEIQRTEQGDSAMYLCASSPQRTSGSWDEQFFGPGTRLTVL.

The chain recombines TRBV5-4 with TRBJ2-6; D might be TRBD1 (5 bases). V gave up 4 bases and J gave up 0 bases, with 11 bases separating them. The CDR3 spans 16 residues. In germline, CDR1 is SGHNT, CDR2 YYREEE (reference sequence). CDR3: CASSDGHFSGANVLTF. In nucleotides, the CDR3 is TGTGCCAGCAGCGATGGACACTTCTCTGGGGCCAACGTCCTGACTTTC. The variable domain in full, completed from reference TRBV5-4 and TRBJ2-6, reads ETGVTQSPTHLIKTRGQQVTLRCSSQSGHNTVSWYQQALGQGPQFIFQYYREEENGRGNFPPRFSGLQFPNYSSELNVNALELDDSALYLCASSDGHFSGANVLTFGAGSRLTVL.

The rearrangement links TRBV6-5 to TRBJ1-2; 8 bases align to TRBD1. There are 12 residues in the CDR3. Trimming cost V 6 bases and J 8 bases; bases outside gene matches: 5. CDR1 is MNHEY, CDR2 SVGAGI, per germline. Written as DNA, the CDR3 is TGTGCCAGCAGCCAGGGGGCTCGGGGCTACACCTTC. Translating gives CASSQGARGYTF.

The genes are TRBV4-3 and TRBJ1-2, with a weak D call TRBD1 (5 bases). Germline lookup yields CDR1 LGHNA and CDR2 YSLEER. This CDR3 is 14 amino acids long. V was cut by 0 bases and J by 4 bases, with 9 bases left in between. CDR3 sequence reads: CASSQDLDSYGYTF. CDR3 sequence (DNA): TGCGCCAGCAGCCAAGATCTAGACAGCTATGGCTACACCTTC.

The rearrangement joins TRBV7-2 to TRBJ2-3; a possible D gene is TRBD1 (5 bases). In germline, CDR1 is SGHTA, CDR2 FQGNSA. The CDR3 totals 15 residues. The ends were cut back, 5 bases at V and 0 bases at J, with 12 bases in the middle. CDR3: CASSPRTTSTDTQYF. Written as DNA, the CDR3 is TGTGCCAGCAGCCCAAGGACAACGAGCACAGATACGCAGTATTTT.

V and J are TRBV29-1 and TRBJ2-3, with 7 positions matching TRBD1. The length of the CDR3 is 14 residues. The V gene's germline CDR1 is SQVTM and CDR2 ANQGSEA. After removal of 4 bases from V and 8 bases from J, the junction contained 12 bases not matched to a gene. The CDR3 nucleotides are TGCAGCGTTGTGGTGGGACAGTCAGGGGGTACGCAGTATTTT. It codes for CSVVVGQSGGTQYF.

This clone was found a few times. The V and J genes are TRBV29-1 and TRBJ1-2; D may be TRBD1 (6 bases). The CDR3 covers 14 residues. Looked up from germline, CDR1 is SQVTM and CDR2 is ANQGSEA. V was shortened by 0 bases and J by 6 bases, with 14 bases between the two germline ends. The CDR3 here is CSVEDRGRGHGYTF. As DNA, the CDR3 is TGCAGCGTTGAAGATAGGGGCAGGGGTCATGGCTACACCTTC.